Sequencing of this T cell receptor beta chain was carried out in a study of tumor-infiltrating lymphocytes in localized non-small cell lung cancer. About the research overall: Several tumor histologies, both smoking statuses, and some post-neoadjuvant chemotherapy samples were included.

This CDR3 is built from 15 residues. From germline, CDR1 is SGHRS and CDR2 YFSETQ. Trimming left V 1 base short and J 3 bases short, with 10 bases between. Clones were sequenced by immunoSEQ multiplex PCR, and TCRdb holds only the in-frame ones, with some missing. Altogether 10,000 to 15,000 clones are present, 82% being singletons, with the ten largest covering 12%. Overall study findings and caveats: Only some patients had TCR sequencing, depending on available tissue. IM1 and IM2 tumors showed no difference in T-cell fraction.

As concerns this clone: No antigen is known for it.

The TCR originated in a human donor with non-small cell lung cancer. Sample: uninvolved lung tissue not adjacent to the tumor. This chain links TRBV5-1 with TRBJ2-2; D remains unclear. This CDR3 reads CASSLTVMDTGELFF. The DNA for the CDR3 is TGCGCCAGCAGCTTGACAGTCATGGACACCGGGGAGCTGTTTTTT.